The clone carrying this T cell receptor beta chain showed up just a few times. This sample is part of a study of response to subunit inactivated influenza vaccine. TCRdb processed the RT-PCR reads anew with MiXCR; each CDR3 protein has one entry. The sample contains hundreds of thousands of distinct CDR3 sequences, approximately 13% of which appear only once. The CDR3 sequence is 14 residues long. Germline V gives CDR1 SGHTA, CDR2 FQGNSA. V gave up 3 bases and J gave up 1 base, with 9 bases separating them. This chain joins TRBV7-2 and TRBJ1-1; D is unresolved. This sequence was found in a man aged 45-65 years who received an inactivated influenza vaccine. Sequencing was performed on PBMCs from blood, taken 40 to 50 days after vaccination. DNA for the CDR3: TGTGCCAGCAGCTTCCAAGGAACGAACACTGAAGCTTTCTTT. Its protein is CASSFQGTNTEAFF.